These T cell receptor beta chains were read from a single sample in a study of blood T cell repertoires in COVID-19. Assay used: immunoSEQ multiplex PCR; TCRdb lists only in-frame clones, some missing. This sample yields approximately 270,000 clones, of which roughly 85% are seen a single time; about 1.9% belongs to the top ten. Material for sequencing was PBMCs or T cells enriched from blood (not recorded which). These receptors were collected from a woman between 45 and 60 years old who had recovered from COVID-19. CDR3s leave out the opening cysteine and the closing phenylalanine or tryptophan.

TRBV10-3	TRBJ2-2	AISEWGGQGNTGELF
TRBV10-3	TRBJ2-2	AISGLAGRTGELF
TRBV7-2	TRBJ2-3	ASSLLADTQY
TRBV10-3	TRBJ1-1	AISETGDTEAF
TRBV7-9	TRBJ2-7	ASSLQGTSGHEQY
TRBV6-4	TRBJ2-7	ASRRYKVGYEQY
TRBV6-6	TRBJ1-6	ASMWTVDNSPLH
TRBV7-2	TRBJ1-5	ASSFQGRYQPQH
TRBV19	TRBJ2-1	ASMGTSGSSYNEQF
TRBV5-1	TRBJ2-5	ASSLLPLRGLQGPSETQY
TRBV5-1	TRBJ2-5	ASSFTQGQETQY
TRBV9	TRBJ2-1	ASSDEGTSYNEQF
TRBV18	TRBJ2-1	ASSPLEGGPTYNEQF
TRBV27	TRBJ1-5	ASRPGQGAINQPQH
TRBV15	TRBJ1-5	ATSRDTSFNQPQH
TRBV9	TRBJ2-3	ASSVARWEGGDNTQY
TRBV29-1	TRBJ1-2	SVEGFYGYT
TRBV5-1	TRBJ2-3	ASSKEDGQGIDTQY
TRBV3-1/TRBV3-2	TRBJ2-7	ASSQGLAGGLREQY
TRBV21-1	TRBJ1-5	ASSKALRETDLNQPQH
TRBV7-2	TRBJ1-2	ASSLPSFYGYT
TRBV5-1	TRBJ2-1	ASSLVSGQGSGTYNEQF
TRBV28	TRBJ1-1	ASSYKGAAF
TRBV6-5	TRBJ2-1	ASSYGRGEQF
TRBV24-1	TRBJ2-1	ATSARTSGRADEQF
TRBV6-6	TRBJ1-3	ASRSPQFSGNTIY
TRBV5-4	TRBJ1-6	ASSRGHSYLPNSPLH
TRBV28	TRBJ2-7	ATGQGPYEQY
TRBV19	TRBJ2-7	ASSSRTSYSPEPYEQY
TRBV3-1/TRBV3-2	TRBJ2-1	ASSHSGSSYNEQF
TRBV7-9	TRBJ2-7	ASSTAGGTYEQY
TRBV11-2	TRBJ1-6	ASSGPRGLSDSPLH
TRBV27	TRBJ1-5	ASRVTGGQPQH
TRBV10-3	TRBJ2-1	AISESMRGSYNEQF
TRBV9	TRBJ1-3	ASSVAPDRLFSGNTIY
TRBV29-1	TRBJ2-7	SVGQGASSYEQY
TRBV5-8	TRBJ1-2	ASSFSGTASGGYT
TRBV5-1	TRBJ2-3	ASSSGTSGLTDTQY